This TCR beta chain derives from a study of T cell changes during pregnancy in multiple sclerosis. Using immunoSEQ multiplex PCR, the repertoire was profiled, and TCRdb retains in-frame clones only, with some absent. The repertoire has more than 65,000 clones, approximately 89% of them found once; the top ten carry approximately 2.4%. The V and J ends lost 4 bases and 0 bases respectively, with 7 bases between them. This CDR3 spans 13 amino acids. Per the germline V gene, CDR1 is SGHKS and CDR2 is YYEKEE (reference sequence). Sequenced material: peripheral blood, taken in the first trimester of pregnancy. This rearrangement joins TRBV5-5 to TRBJ2-5; perhaps TRBD1 as D (5 bases). The source is a female donor with multiple sclerosis, enrolled in a pregnancy study. DNA of the CDR3: TGTGCCAGCAGCGGGGCGGACCAAGAGACCCAGTACTTC. The encoded protein is CASSGADQETQYF.